This T cell receptor beta chain was observed in a study of CD8 T cells in Susac syndrome. CD8+ and CD4+ T cells from blood underwent TCR beta sequencing, which was carried out in a high-throughput format. FACS was used to enrich TEMRA cells, whereas the CD8+ and CD4+ T cells were obtained by negative isolation. After extraction with the RNeasy kit, roughly 0.45 to 1 ug of the RNA was reverse transcribed using random hexamers. TCR beta CDR3 was amplified by immunoSEQ covering 54 Vbeta and 13 Jbeta. TCRdb reanalysed the immunoSEQ multiplex PCR reads using MiXCR and keeps one entry per CDR3 protein. Here the sample spans approximately 180,000 distinct CDR3 sequences, around 95% being singletons. The specimen sequenced was CD4+ T cells from PBMCs. The TCR originated in a human donor with multiple sclerosis.

CDR3 loop: CASGEGQGSYEQYF. DNA of the CDR3: TGTGCCAGCGGAGAGGGACAGGGTTCCTACGAGCAGTACTTC. J is TRBJ2-7 and V is TRBV2; 9 bases agree with TRBD1. Germline CDR1 reads SNHLY; CDR2 reads FYNNEI. The V and J ends lost 8 bases and 1 base, in that order; junction bases with no gene match: 6. The length of the CDR3 is 14 residues.